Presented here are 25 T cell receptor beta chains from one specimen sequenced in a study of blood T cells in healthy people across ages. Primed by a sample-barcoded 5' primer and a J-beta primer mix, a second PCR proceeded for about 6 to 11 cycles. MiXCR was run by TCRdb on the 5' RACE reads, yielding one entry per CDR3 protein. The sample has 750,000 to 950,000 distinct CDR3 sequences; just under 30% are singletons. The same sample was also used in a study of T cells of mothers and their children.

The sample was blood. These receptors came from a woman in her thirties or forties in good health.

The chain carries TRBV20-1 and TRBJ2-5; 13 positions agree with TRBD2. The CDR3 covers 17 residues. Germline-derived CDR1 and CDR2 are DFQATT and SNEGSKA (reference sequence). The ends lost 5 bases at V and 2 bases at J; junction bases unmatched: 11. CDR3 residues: CSAPGTSGARSQETQYF. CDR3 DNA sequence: TGCAGTGCTCCCGGGACTAGCGGGGCCCGATCTCAAGAGACCCAGTACTTC.

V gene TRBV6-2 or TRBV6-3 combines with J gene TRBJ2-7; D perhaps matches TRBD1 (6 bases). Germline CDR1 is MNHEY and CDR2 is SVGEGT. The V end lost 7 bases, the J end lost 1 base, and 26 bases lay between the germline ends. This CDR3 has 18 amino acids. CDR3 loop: CASNPYPPRTANSYEQYF. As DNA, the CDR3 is TGTGCCAGCAACCCTTACCCCCCCCGGACAGCCAATTCCTACGAGCAGTACTTC.

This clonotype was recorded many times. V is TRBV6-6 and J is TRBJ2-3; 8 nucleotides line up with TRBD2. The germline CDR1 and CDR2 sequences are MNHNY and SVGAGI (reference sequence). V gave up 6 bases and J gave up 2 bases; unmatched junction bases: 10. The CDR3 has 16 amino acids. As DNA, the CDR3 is TGTGCCAGCAGAGGTACTAGCGGATCTAACACAGATACGCAGTATTTT. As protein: CASRGTSGSNTDTQYF.

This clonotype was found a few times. CDR3 sequence (DNA): TGTGCCAGCAGTCTCGGGACAGGGGGGTCCAATGAGCAGTTCTTC. It is translated as CASSLGTGGSNEQFF. The rearrangement joins TRBV28 to TRBJ2-1; TRBD1 aligns across 11 bases. This CDR3 region has 15 residues. The ends lost 5 bases at V and 6 bases at J; junction bases unmatched: 6. The germline V gene encodes CDR1 MDHEN and CDR2 SYDVKM.

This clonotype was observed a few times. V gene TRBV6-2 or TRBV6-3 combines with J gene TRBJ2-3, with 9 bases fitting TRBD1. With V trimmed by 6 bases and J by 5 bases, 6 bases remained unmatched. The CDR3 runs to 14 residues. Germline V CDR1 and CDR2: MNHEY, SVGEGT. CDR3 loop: CASSDRGSKDTQYF. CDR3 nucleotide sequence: TGTGCCAGCAGCGACAGGGGGTCAAAAGATACGCAGTATTTT.

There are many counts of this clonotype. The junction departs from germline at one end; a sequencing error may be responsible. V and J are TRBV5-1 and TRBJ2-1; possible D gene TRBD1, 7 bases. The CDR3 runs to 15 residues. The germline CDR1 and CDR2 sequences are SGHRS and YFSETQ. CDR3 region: CASSLGGQTYNEQFF. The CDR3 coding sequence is TGTGCCAGCAGCTTGGGGGGACAGACCTACAATGAGCAGTTCTTC.

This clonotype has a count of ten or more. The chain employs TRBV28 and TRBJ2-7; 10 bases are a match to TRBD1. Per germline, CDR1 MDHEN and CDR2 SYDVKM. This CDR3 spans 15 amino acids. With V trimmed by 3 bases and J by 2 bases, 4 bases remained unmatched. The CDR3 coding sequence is TGTGCCAGCAGTTTCCGGGACAGGGGTCCCTACGAGCAGTACTTC. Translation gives CASSFRDRGPYEQYF.

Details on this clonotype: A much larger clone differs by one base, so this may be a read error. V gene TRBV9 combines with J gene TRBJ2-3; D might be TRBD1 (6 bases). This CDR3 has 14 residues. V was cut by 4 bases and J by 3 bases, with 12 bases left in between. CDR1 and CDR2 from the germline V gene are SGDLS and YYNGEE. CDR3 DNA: TGTGCCAGCAGCATAGCTACAGGGACAGATACGCAGTATTTT. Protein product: CASSIATGTDTQYF.

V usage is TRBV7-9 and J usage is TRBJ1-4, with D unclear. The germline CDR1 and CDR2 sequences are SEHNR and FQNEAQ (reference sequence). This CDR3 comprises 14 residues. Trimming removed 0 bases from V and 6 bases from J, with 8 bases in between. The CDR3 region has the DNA TGTGCCAGCAGCTTAGCGGGATCCGATGAAAAACTGTTTTTT. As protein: CASSLAGSDEKLFF.

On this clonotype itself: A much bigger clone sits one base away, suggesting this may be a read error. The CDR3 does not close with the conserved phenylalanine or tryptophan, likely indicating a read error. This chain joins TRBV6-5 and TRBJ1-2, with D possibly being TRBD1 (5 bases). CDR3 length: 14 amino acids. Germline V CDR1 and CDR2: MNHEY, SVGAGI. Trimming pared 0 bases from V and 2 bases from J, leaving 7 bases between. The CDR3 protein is CASSYSGTNYGYTV. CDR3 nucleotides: TGTGCCAGCAGTTACTCAGGGACGAACTATGGCTACACCGTC.

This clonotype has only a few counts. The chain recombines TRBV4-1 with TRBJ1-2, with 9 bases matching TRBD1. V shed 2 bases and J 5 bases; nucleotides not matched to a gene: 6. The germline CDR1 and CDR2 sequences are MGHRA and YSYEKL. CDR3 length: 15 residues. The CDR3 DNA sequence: TGCGCCAGCAGCCAACAGGGGACAGGGCCATATGGCTACACCTTC. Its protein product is CASSQQGTGPYGYTF.

The CDR3 sequence is CASLGQGLSGGNVLTF. CDR3 DNA: TGTGCCAGCCTGGGACAGGGCCTCTCCGGGGGGAACGTCCTGACTTTC. J is TRBJ2-6 and V is TRBV5-6; TRBD1 matches 9 bases. The germline V gene has CDR1 SGHDT and CDR2 YYEEEE. The V and J ends lost 7 bases and 10 bases, in that order; junction bases with no gene match: 15. This CDR3 comprises 16 residues.

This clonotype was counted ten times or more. CDR3 bases: TGCAGCGTTGGAGGGTTGGCACAGGGGGCTGCAGCCTACGAGCAGTACTTC. Its protein is CSVGGLAQGAAAYEQYF. J is TRBJ2-7 and V is TRBV29-1; 9 nucleotides match TRBD1. Germline V gives CDR1 SQVTM, CDR2 ANQGSEA. V lost 4 bases and J lost 2; bases outside the gene matches: 15. This CDR3 is built from 17 residues.

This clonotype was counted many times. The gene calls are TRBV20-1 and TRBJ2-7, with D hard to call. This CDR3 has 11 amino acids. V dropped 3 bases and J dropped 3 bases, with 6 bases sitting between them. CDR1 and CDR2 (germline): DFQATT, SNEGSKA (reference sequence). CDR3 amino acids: CSASLLYEQYF. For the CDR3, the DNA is TGCAGTGCTAGCCTGCTCTACGAGCAGTACTTC.

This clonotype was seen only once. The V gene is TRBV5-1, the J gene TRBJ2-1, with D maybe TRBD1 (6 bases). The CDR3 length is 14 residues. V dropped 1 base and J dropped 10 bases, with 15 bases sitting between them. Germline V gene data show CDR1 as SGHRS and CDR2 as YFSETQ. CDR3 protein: CASSLILQGYEQFF. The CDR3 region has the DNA TGCGCCAGCAGCTTGATCCTACAGGGTTACGAGCAGTTCTTC.

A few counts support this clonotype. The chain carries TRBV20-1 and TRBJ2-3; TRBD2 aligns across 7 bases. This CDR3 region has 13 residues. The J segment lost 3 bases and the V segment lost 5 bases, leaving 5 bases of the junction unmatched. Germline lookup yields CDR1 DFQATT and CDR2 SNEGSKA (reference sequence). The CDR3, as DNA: TGCAGTGCTCCCCTGGGAGGGACAGATACGCAGTATTTT. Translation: CSAPLGGTDTQYF.

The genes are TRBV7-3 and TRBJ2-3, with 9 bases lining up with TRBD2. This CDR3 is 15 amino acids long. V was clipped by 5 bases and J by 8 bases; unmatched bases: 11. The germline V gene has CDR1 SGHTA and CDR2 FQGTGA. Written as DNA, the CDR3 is TGTGCCAGCAGCCGTACCAGCGGGGGGCGGGCTACGCAGTATTTT. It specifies CASSRTSGGRATQYF.

DNA of the CDR3: TGTGCCACCAGTGCCAACAGCCCAGACCCGGCGGGTAATTCACCCCTCCACTTT. Protein product: CATSANSPDPAGNSPLHF. The chain employs TRBV24-1 and TRBJ1-6; D is unclear. Germline V lookup: CDR1 KGHDR, CDR2 SFDVKD. CDR3 length: 18 residues. Deletions cut 5 bases from V and 6 bases from J, with 22 bases between.

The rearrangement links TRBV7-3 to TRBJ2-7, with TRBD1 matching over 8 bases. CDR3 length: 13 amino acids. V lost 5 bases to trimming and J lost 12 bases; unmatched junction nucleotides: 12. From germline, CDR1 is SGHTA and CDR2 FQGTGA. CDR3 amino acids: CASSLTGENIRYF. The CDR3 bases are TGTGCCAGCAGCCTGACAGGGGAGAACATTCGGTACTTC.

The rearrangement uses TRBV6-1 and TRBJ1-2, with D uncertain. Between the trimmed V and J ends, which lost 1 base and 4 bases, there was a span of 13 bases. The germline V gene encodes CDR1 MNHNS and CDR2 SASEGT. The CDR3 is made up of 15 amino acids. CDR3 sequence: CASSEGPTGSYGYTF. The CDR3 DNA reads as TGTGCCAGCAGTGAAGGGCCCACCGGCAGCTATGGCTACACCTTC.

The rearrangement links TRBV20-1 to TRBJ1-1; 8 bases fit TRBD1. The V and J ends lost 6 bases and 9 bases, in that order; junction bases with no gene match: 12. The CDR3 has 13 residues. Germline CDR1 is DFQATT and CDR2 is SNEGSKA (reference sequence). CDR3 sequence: CSAPRTGKKKAFF. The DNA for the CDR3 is TGCAGTGCCCCTCGGACAGGGAAAAAAAAAGCTTTCTTT.

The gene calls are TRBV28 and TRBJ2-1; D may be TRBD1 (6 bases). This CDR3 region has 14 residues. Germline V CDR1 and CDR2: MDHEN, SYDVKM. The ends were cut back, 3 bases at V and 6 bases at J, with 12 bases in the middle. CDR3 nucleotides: TGTGCCAGCAGTTTCCTCGACAGGAGCAATGAGCAGTTCTTC. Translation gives CASSFLDRSNEQFF.

CDR3 residues: CASSFRTVGTEAFF. The CDR3 DNA reads as TGTGCCAGCAGTTTTCGGACAGTTGGAACTGAAGCTTTCTTT. V is TRBV28 and J is TRBJ1-1, with D possibly TRBD1 on 6 matching bases. From germline, CDR1 is MDHEN and CDR2 SYDVKM. The germline V and J ends were trimmed by 3 bases and 5 bases, with 13 bases remaining between them. The CDR3 contains 14 residues.

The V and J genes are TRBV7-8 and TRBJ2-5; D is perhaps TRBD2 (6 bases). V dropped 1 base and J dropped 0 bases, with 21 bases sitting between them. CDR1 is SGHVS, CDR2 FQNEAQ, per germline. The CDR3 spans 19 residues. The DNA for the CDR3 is TGTGCCAGCAGCTTAGGAATTCTATTCAGCGGGCAGCACCAAGAGACCCAGTACTTC. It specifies CASSLGILFSGQHQETQYF.

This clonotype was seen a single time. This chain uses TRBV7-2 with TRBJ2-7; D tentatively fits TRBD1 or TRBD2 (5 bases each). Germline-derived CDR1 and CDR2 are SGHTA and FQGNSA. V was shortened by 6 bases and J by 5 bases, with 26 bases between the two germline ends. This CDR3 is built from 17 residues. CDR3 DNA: TGTGCCAGCAGATTAAACGTCGGGGCCGCCGGTTTTAACGAGCAGTACTTC. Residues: CASRLNVGAAGFNEQYF.